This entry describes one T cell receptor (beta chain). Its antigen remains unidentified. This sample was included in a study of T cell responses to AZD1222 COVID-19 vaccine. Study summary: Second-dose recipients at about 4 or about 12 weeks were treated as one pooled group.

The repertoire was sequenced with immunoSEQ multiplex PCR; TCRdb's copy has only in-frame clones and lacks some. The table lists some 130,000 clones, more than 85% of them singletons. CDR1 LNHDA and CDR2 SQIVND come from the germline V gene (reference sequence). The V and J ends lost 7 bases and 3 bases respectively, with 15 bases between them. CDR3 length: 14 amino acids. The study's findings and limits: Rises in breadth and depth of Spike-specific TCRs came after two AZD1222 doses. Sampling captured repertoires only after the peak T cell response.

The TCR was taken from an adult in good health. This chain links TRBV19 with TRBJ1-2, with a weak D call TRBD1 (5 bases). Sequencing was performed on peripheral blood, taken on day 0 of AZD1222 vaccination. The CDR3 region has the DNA TGTGCCAGTACCTACAGGATAAACTACTATGGCTACACCTTC. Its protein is CASTYRINYYGYTF.